This T cell receptor beta chain was identified during a study of cytomegalovirus exposure and HLA in healthy donors. Study-wide results and caveats: Follow-up analysis seemed to connect common viral pathogens with several of the most significant clusters identified. In terms of immune exposure information, only CMV serostatus was available. Prior analysis indicated that the majority of TCR beta V segments exhibited productivity approximately 90% or approximately 30% of the time.

The V gene end was trimmed by 4 bases and the J gene end by 5 bases; junction bases not matched to a gene: 14. CDR3 length: 18 amino acids. Germline V lookup: CDR1 SGHNT, CDR2 YYREEE (reference sequence). In the case of this clone: As yet, its antigen is unknown.

PCR amplification relied on 60 Vbeta primers (plus 13 Jbeta primers). Repertoires were generated with immunoSEQ multiplex PCR, while TCRdb's copy carries only in-frame clones and drops some. Of approximately 150,000 clones listed, roughly 10% are singletons. J is TRBJ2-3 and V is TRBV5-4; 12 bases align to TRBD2. Sequencing input: PBMCs. The TCR sequence derives from a male donor in good health and CMV-seronegative. CDR3 loop: CASSRYLMTSGRGDTQYF. CDR3 in DNA: TGTGCCAGCAGCCGATACTTGATGACTAGCGGGAGAGGAGATACGCAGTATTTT.